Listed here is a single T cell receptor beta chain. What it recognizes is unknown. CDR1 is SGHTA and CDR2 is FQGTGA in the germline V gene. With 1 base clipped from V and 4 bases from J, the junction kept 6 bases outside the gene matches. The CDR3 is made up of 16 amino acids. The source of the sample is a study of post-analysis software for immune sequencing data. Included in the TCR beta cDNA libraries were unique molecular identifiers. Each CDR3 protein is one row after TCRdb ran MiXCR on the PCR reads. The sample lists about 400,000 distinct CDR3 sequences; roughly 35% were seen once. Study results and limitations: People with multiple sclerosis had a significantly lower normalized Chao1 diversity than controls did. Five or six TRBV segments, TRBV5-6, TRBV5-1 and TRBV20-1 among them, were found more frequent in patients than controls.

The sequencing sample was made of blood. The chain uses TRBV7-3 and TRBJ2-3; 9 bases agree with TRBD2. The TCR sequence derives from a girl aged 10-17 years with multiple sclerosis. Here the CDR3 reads CASSLNGGGEPDTQYF. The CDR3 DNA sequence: TGTGCCAGCAGCTTAAATGGCGGGGGGGAGCCAGATACGCAGTATTTT.